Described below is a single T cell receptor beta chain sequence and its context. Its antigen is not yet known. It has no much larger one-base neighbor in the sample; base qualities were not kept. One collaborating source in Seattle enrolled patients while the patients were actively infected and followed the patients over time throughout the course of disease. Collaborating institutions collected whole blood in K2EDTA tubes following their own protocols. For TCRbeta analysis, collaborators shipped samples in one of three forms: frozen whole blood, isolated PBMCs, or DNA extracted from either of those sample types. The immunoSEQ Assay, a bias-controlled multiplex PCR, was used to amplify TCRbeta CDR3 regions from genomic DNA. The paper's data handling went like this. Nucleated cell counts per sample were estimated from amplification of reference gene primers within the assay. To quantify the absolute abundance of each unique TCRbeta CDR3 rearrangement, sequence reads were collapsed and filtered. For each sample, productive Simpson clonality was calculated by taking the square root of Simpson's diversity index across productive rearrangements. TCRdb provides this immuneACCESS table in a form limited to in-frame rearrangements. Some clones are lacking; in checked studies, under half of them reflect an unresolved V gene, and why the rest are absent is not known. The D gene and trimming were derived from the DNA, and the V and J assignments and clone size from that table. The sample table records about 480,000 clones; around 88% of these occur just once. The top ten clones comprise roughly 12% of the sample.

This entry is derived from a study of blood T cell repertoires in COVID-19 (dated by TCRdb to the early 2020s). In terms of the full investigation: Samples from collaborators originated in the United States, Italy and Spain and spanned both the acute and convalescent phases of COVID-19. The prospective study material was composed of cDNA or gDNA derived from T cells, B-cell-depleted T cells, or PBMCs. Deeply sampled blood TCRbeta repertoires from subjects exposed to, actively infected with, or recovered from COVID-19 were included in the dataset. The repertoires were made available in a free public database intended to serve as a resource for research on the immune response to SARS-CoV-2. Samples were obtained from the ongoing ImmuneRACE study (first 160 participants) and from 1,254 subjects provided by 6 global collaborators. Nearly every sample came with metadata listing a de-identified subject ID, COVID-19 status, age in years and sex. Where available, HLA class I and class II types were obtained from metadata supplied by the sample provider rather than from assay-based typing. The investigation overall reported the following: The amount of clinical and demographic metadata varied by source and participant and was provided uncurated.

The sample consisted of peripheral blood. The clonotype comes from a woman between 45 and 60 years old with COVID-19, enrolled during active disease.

The CDR3 region: CASRRKQPGTGELFF. The DNA sequence follows: TGTGCCAGCCGGAGGAAACAGCCGGGCACCGGGGAGCTGTTTTTT. Recombination joined TRBV6-5 with TRBJ2-2; TRBD2 is a possible D gene, resting on 5 matching bases. Its CDR3 holds 15 amino acids, cysteine through phenylalanine. Only the CDR3 DNA stays, 45 bases, in frame from base 1. In the germline V gene, CDR1 corresponds to MNHEY and CDR2 to SVGAGI. V was cut back by 8 bases and J by 4 bases, leaving a gap of 17 bases between them.